This T cell receptor (beta chain) was captured by sequencing in a study of low-dose radiotherapy and immunotherapy resistance in tumors. Study-wide context: Treatment included intravenous cyclophosphamide dosed at 200 mg/m2 every two weeks, one day before radiation and immunotherapy.

TRAV and TRBV primers primed cDNA for both TCRalpha and TCRbeta. The TCRs were subjected to amplification over roughly 20 PCR cycles employing a constant-region primer in conjunction with a V-primer adapter. It was by in vitro transcription that isolated mRNA was amplified. TCRdb called the reads again in MiXCR, with one record for every CDR3 protein. The table records around 99,000 distinct CDR3 sequences, 9.4% of them present only once. Concerning this clonotype: Given a much more abundant clone one base away, this may be a read error.

Time point: before trial treatment. Donors were administered nivolumab, ipilimumab, aspirin and low-dose cyclophosphamide, together with low-dose radiotherapy. The CDR3 length is 14 residues. Germline V lookup: CDR1 SGHDT, CDR2 YYEEEE. The V gene is TRBV5-6, the J gene TRBJ2-1; tentatively, D is TRBD2 (5 bases). The sequence was collected from a male donor with prostate cancer. The sample here was PBMCs, taken before treatment. The CDR3 reads CARSLGLAHNEQFF. The CDR3 DNA reads as TGTGCCAGAAGCTTGGGTCTAGCCCACAATGAGCAGTTCTTC.